This entry is about one TCR beta chain. This record comes from a study of T-cell memory formation after mild COVID-19. TCRdb used MiXCR to reprocess the 5' RACE reads, holding one entry per CDR3 protein. The sample lists about 600,000 distinct CDR3 sequences; less than 25% were seen once. The CDR3 length is 17 residues. V dropped 5 bases and J dropped 1; count of bases not matched to a gene: 6. Germline V gene data show CDR1 as DFQATT and CDR2 as SNEGSKA (reference sequence). The sample taken for sequencing was PBMCs or a T cell subset sorted from them (not recorded which). This rearrangement joins TRBV20-1 to TRBJ2-3; TRBD2 agrees at 16 bases. This receptor was identified in an adult woman who had mild COVID-19 (a few samples of this study predate the infection). Cell type and time point are not known. CDR3 sequence: CSAPGLAGGPGTDTQYF. CDR3 nucleotides: TGCAGTGCTCCGGGACTAGCGGGGGGGCCGGGCACAGATACGCAGTATTTT.